What follows are 15 T cell receptor beta chains derived from one specimen sequenced in a study of T cell responses to AZD1222 COVID-19 vaccine. Assay used: immunoSEQ multiplex PCR; TCRdb lists only in-frame clones, some missing. The sample yields 87,000 or so clones, about 90% seen once. Sequenced here: peripheral blood, sampled on day 0 of AZD1222 vaccination. Source of these receptors: an adult in good health.

The chain uses TRBV5-4 and TRBJ1-6, with D possibly being TRBD1 (6 bases). Trimming removed 3 bases at V and 0 bases at J, with 16 bases between. This CDR3 contains 18 residues. Germline values: CDR1 SGHNT, CDR2 YYREEE (reference sequence). The CDR3 coding sequence is TGTGCCAGCAGCTCTCGGGGGGGCTCGGACTCCTATAATTCACCCCTCCACTTT. It specifies CASSSRGGSDSYNSPLHF. Variable domain in full (rest from reference TRBV5-4 and TRBJ1-6): ETGVTQSPTHLIKTRGQQVTLRCSSQSGHNTVSWYQQALGQGPQFIFQYYREEENGRGNFPPRFSGLQFPNYSSELNVNALELDDSALYLCASSSRGGSDSYNSPLHFGNGTRLTVT.

The chain joins TRBV29-1 to TRBJ2-2; 7 nucleotides match TRBD2. CDR3 length: 12 amino acids. The V gene's germline CDR1 is SQVTM and CDR2 ANQGSEA. V lost 5 bases, J lost 5 bases, and 2 bases stayed unmatched. CDR3 nucleotide sequence: TGCAGCGTTTTCGGGGGGACCGGGGAGCTGTTTTTT. It translates to CSVFGGTGELFF.

The chain is built from TRBV6-5 and TRBJ2-1; the match to TRBD2 covers 7 bases. The junction had 11 bases not matched to a gene; V was cut back by 8 bases and J by 4 bases. The CDR3 is made up of 15 amino acids. The V gene's germline CDR1 is MNHEY and CDR2 SVGAGI. The CDR3 loop is CASSQPGGSYNEQFF. CDR3 DNA sequence: TGTGCCAGCTCTCAACCGGGGGGTTCTTACAATGAGCAGTTCTTC.

V gene TRBV6-6 combines with J gene TRBJ1-4; D gene unclear. The V gene lost 6 bases and the J gene lost 8 bases, with 13 bases spanning the gap. In germline, CDR1 is MNHNY, CDR2 SVGAGI (reference sequence). The CDR3 consists of 13 residues. The CDR3 DNA follows: TGTGCCAGCAGGGCGGGTCAACGCGAAAAACTGTTTTTT. It yields the protein CASRAGQREKLFF.

The chain has TRBV6-5 and TRBJ1-2, with D unresolved. The CDR3 covers 12 residues. Germline lookup yields CDR1 MNHEY and CDR2 SVGAGI. V gave up 9 bases and J gave up 0 bases, with 8 bases separating them. Written as DNA, the CDR3 is TGTGCCAGTGTCGGGACTAACTATGGCTACACCTTC. Its protein product is CASVGTNYGYTF.

The chain joins TRBV30 to TRBJ1-4; the match to TRBD1 covers 7 bases. The CDR3 has 14 residues. The J segment lost 7 bases and the V segment lost 3 bases, leaving 8 bases of the junction unmatched. CDR1 is GTSNPN and CDR2 is SVGIG in the germline V gene (reference sequence). CDR3 sequence: CAWRPKGAGEKLFF. The DNA for the CDR3 is TGTGCCTGGAGGCCTAAGGGGGCTGGTGAAAAACTGTTTTTT.

The rearrangement joins TRBV18 to TRBJ1-2; D gene ambiguous. CDR3 length: 11 residues. Germline V gene data show CDR1 as KGHSH and CDR2 as LQKENI. V was pared by 5 bases and J by 6 bases, with 7 bases between. The CDR3 sequence is CASSKLNGYTF. The CDR3 DNA is TGTGCCAGCTCAAAACTGAATGGCTACACCTTC. Full variable domain (rest looked up from reference TRBV18 and TRBJ1-2): NAGVMQNPRHLVRRRGQEARLRCSPMKGHSHVYWYRQLPEEGLKFMVYLQKENIIDESGMPKERFSAEFPKEGPSILRIQQVVRGDSAAYFCASSKLNGYTFGSGTRLTVV.

The CDR3 bases are TGTGCCAGCAGCTTCCAACGCGGTAATTCACCCCTCCACTTT. Its protein product is CASSFQRGNSPLHF. V usage is TRBV5-6 and J usage is TRBJ1-6, with D unresolved. Trimming shortened V by 2 bases and J by 6 bases, and 9 bases separated the two germline ends. Per the germline V gene, CDR1 is SGHDT and CDR2 is YYEEEE. This CDR3 contains 14 residues.

The V and J genes are TRBV27 and TRBJ2-7, with D possibly TRBD1 on 7 matching bases. Deletions cut 5 bases from V and 2 bases from J, with 16 bases between. Germline CDR1 reads MNHEY; CDR2 reads SMNVEV (reference sequence). The CDR3 spans 15 residues. The CDR3 bases are TGTGCCAGCAGTACTCAGACAGGGAGGACCTACGAGCAGTACTTC. Translation: CASSTQTGRTYEQYF.

This chain links TRBV28 with TRBJ1-2; no firm D call. Trimming pared 6 bases from V and 8 bases from J, leaving 19 bases between. The CDR3 extends over 14 amino acids. The germline CDR1 and CDR2 sequences are MDHEN and SYDVKM. In nucleotides, the CDR3 is TGTGCCAGCAGGCCCGTCGGGGTTGGCTGGGGCTACACCTTC. As protein: CASRPVGVGWGYTF.

The chain has TRBV7-9 and TRBJ2-3; a possible D gene is TRBD2 (6 bases). This CDR3 is 14 amino acids long. V lost 5 bases and J lost 2, with 11 bases in between. Germline-derived CDR1 and CDR2 are SEHNR and FQNEAQ (reference sequence). CDR3 in amino acids: CASSRDFLTDTQYF. In DNA form, the CDR3 reads TGTGCCAGCAGCAGGGACTTTCTCACAGATACGCAGTATTTT.

The chain has TRBV19 and TRBJ2-7, with a possible D match to TRBD1 (6 bases). Germline values: CDR1 LNHDA, CDR2 SQIVND (reference sequence). The length of the CDR3 is 11 residues. Trimming shortened V by 11 bases and J by 2 bases, and 10 bases separated the two germline ends. The CDR3 is CASGTPYEQYF. CDR3 in DNA: TGTGCCTCCGGGACACCCTACGAGCAGTACTTC.

The chain couples TRBV2 to TRBJ1-5; D is uncertain. Germline values: CDR1 SNHLY, CDR2 FYNNEI. The CDR3 runs to 14 residues. The V and J ends lost 5 bases and 7 bases respectively, with 15 bases between them. CDR3 protein: CASSLPPRGQPQHF. The CDR3 DNA sequence: TGTGCCAGCAGTCTCCCACCCCGAGGCCAGCCCCAGCATTTT.

The chain joins TRBV19 to TRBJ1-5; the D gene is possibly TRBD1 (5 bases). Trimming took off 1 base at V and 1 base at J, with 8 bases between the two ends. Per germline, CDR1 LNHDA and CDR2 SQIVND (reference sequence). The CDR3 spans 15 residues. CDR3 protein: CASSIGQGSNQPQHF. The CDR3 DNA reads TGTGCCAGTAGTATAGGCCAGGGAAGCAATCAGCCCCAGCATTTT.

V is TRBV18 and J is TRBJ2-1; the match to TRBD1 covers 10 bases. Germline-derived CDR1 and CDR2 are KGHSH and LQKENI. This CDR3 contains 15 residues. Trimming took 4 bases from V and 4 from J; bases not matched to a gene: 4. This CDR3 reads CASSLGTGVYNEQFF. DNA of the CDR3: TGTGCCAGCTCACTAGGGACAGGGGTATACAATGAGCAGTTCTTC.